The present entry profiles one TCR beta chain with its context. Its antigen is as yet unknown. This sample stems from a study of monozygotic twins with inflammatory bowel disease. Study-wide points: Backing was not found for a single strong signal or clonotype associated with IBD. Healthy co-twins exceeded IBD patients in TCRbeta diversity as measured by inverse Simpson.

A 6-nucleotide sample barcode was carried by the UMIs, which template switching added. Researchers put TCRalpha and TCRbeta cDNA through two nested PCRs lasting 16 and 9 cycles. With the 5' RACE reads reprocessed, TCRdb shows one record per CDR3 protein and no DNA. The table lists 80,000 or so distinct CDR3 sequences, with around 7.2% in the top ten. Per germline, CDR1 SGHNT and CDR2 YENEEA. This CDR3 is built from 15 residues. The chain recombines TRBV11-3 with TRBJ2-2. The sequencing sample was made of blood. This clonotype originated in a human donor with ulcerative colitis or Crohn's disease, or a healthy co-twin of an affected twin (not recorded which). The CDR3 reads CASSFSHGLGGELFF.